The clone carrying this T cell receptor (beta chain) has just one count. The antigen remains unidentified. The data originate from a study of cytomegalovirus exposure and HLA in healthy donors. In the PCR, 60 Vbeta and 13 Jbeta primers were used. Produced via immunoSEQ multiplex PCR; TCRdb's table is partial and in-frame only. The sample has 140,000 to 150,000 clones, around three quarters seen once. V shed 6 bases, J shed 2 bases, and the junction held 6 bases outside the gene matches. The CDR3 has 14 amino acids. Germline CDR1 and CDR2: SGHRS and YFSETQ. General study results and limits: Sequencing artifact likely explains a cluster of highly shared sequence variants. Near-uniform donor sequencing depth was presumed by presence/absence analyses. Several top significant clusters appeared, in a later analysis, to be linked to common viral pathogens. At a 0.05 false discovery rate, a later analysis found some 18,000 TCR beta sequences to be associated with HLA alleles.

This rearrangement joins TRBV5-1 to TRBJ1-2; TRBD1 aligns across 8 bases. Input material: PBMCs. This clonotype was obtained from a man aged 40-55 years in good health and CMV-seropositive. CDR3 nucleotides: TGCGCCAGCAATGGACAGGGCACGAACTATGGCTACACCTTC. As protein: CASNGQGTNYGYTF.